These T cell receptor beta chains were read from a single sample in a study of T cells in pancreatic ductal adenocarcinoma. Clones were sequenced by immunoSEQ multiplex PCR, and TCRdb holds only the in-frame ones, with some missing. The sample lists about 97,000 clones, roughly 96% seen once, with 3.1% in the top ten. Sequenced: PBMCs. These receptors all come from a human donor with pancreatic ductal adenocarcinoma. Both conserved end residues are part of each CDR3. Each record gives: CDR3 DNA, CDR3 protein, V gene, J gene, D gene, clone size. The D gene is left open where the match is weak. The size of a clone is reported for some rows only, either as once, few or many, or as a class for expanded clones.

CDR3nt: TGTGCCAGCAGTCCCTACCCCTACGAGCAGTACTTC; CDR3aa: CASSPYPYEQYF; v_gene: TRBV2; j_gene: TRBJ2-7; d_gene: NA; abundance: NA
CDR3nt: TGTGCCAGCGGACAGGGGGGCAGAGAGACCCAGTACTTC; CDR3aa: CASGQGGRETQYF; v_gene: TRBV28; j_gene: TRBJ2-5; d_gene: TRBD1; abundance: NA
CDR3nt: TGTGCCATCAGTGAGTCCTTTGGGGCAAAAGATACGCAGTATTTT; CDR3aa: CAISESFGAKDTQYF; v_gene: TRBV10-3; j_gene: TRBJ2-3; d_gene: NA; abundance: NA
CDR3nt: TGTGCCAGCAGCAATGACAGGGGTGGTGGAGAGACCCAGTACTTC; CDR3aa: CASSNDRGGGETQYF; v_gene: TRBV7-7; j_gene: TRBJ2-5; d_gene: TRBD1; abundance: NA
CDR3nt: TGTGCCAGTAGAAATCCCGGGACTAGCGGGAGCTACGAGCAGTACTTC; CDR3aa: CASRNPGTSGSYEQYF; v_gene: TRBV19; j_gene: TRBJ2-7; d_gene: TRBD2; abundance: NA
CDR3nt: TGTGCCAGCCGGGATGAAAAACTGTTTTTT; CDR3aa: CASRDEKLFF; v_gene: TRBV28; j_gene: TRBJ1-4; d_gene: NA; abundance: few
CDR3nt: TGTGCCAGCTCACTAGGGGATTCCTACGAGCAGTACTTC; CDR3aa: CASSLGDSYEQYF; v_gene: TRBV18; j_gene: TRBJ2-7; d_gene: NA; abundance: NA
CDR3nt: TGTGCCAGCTCCCCCCGGACAGGGACCTACGAGCAGTACTTC; CDR3aa: CASSPRTGTYEQYF; v_gene: TRBV18; j_gene: TRBJ2-7; d_gene: TRBD1; abundance: NA
CDR3nt: TGTGCCAGCAGCGTAGGAGATAGCGGGAGTGGAGAGACCCAGTACTTC; CDR3aa: CASSVGDSGSGETQYF; v_gene: TRBV9; j_gene: TRBJ2-5; d_gene: TRBD2; abundance: NA
CDR3nt: TGTGCCAGCAGCTCGGGTCCTAAGGAGTACTTC; CDR3aa: CASSSGPKEYF; v_gene: TRBV5-6; j_gene: TRBJ2-7; d_gene: NA; abundance: once
CDR3nt: TGTGCCAGCAGCGTAGGTCTAGCGGGAGGAAACACCGGGGAGCTGTTTTTT; CDR3aa: CASSVGLAGGNTGELFF; v_gene: TRBV9; j_gene: TRBJ2-2; d_gene: TRBD2; abundance: NA
CDR3nt: TGTGCCAGCAGTGAGGTGCCGGGGGACACTGAAGCTTTCTTT; CDR3aa: CASSEVPGDTEAFF; v_gene: TRBV25-1; j_gene: TRBJ1-1; d_gene: NA; abundance: NA
CDR3nt: TGTGCCACCAGCAGAGATGAGGACAGAAAGCAGTATTTT; CDR3aa: CATSRDEDRKQYF; v_gene: TRBV15; j_gene: TRBJ2-3; d_gene: NA; abundance: NA
CDR3nt: TGTGCCAGCAGCGTGTTCGTCGGGACAGTTAATGAAAAACTGTTTTTT; CDR3aa: CASSVFVGTVNEKLFF; v_gene: TRBV25-1; j_gene: TRBJ1-4; d_gene: TRBD1; abundance: NA
CDR3nt: TGTGCCAGCAGCCGCACGATTAGCGGGAGGGCCTACGAGCAGTACTTC; CDR3aa: CASSRTISGRAYEQYF; v_gene: TRBV2; j_gene: TRBJ2-7; d_gene: TRBD2; abundance: NA
CDR3nt: TGTGCCAGTTACCCTGGGACTAGCGCGAGGAGCGAGCAGTACTTC; CDR3aa: CASYPGTSARSEQYF; v_gene: TRBV5-4; j_gene: TRBJ2-7; d_gene: TRBD2; abundance: NA
CDR3nt: TGTGCCAGCAGCAAGGGCCCCCGAAGGACAGGAACTAATCAGCCCCAGCATTTT; CDR3aa: CASSKGPRRTGTNQPQHF; v_gene: TRBV21-1; j_gene: TRBJ1-5; d_gene: NA; abundance: NA
CDR3nt: TGTGCCAGCAGCTCCCACTGGACTAGGTCGAATAATGAGCAGTTCTTC; CDR3aa: CASSSHWTRSNNEQFF; v_gene: TRBV11-2; j_gene: TRBJ2-1; d_gene: TRBD2; abundance: NA
CDR3nt: TGTGCCAGCAGTCTACAGGGGCGGCCAGGCGAACCCCAGCATTTT; CDR3aa: CASSLQGRPGEPQHF; v_gene: TRBV28; j_gene: TRBJ1-5; d_gene: TRBD1; abundance: NA
CDR3nt: TGTGCCAGCAGCTTGACAGGGGGCGAAGAAAAACTGTTTTTT; CDR3aa: CASSLTGGEEKLFF; v_gene: TRBV6-6; j_gene: TRBJ1-4; d_gene: TRBD1; abundance: NA